Shown below are 16 T cell receptor beta chains from a single sample sequenced in a study of response to subunit inactivated influenza vaccine. Via MiXCR, TCRdb re-called the RT-PCR reads, giving one row per CDR3 protein. The table records 450,000 to 550,000 distinct CDR3 sequences, roughly 27% of them present only once. The material was CD4+ T cells sorted from PBMCs, obtained around 5 days after vaccination. The receptors shown here come from a man aged 45-65 years who received an inactivated influenza vaccine.

This chain joins TRBV7-2 and TRBJ1-5; D unresolved. V lost 1 base to trimming and J lost 9 bases, with 10 bases between them. Germline CDR1 is SGHTA and CDR2 is FQGNSA. The CDR3 runs 13 residues. Here the CDR3 DNA reads TGTGCCAGCAGCTTAGATGACATGGCGCCCCAGCATTTT. Its translation is CASSLDDMAPQHF.

The genes are TRBV20-1 and TRBJ2-7; D gene uncertain. Trimming cost V 4 bases and J 5 bases, with 21 bases left between them. Germline CDR1 DFQATT, CDR2 SNEGSKA (reference sequence). The CDR3 length is 15 residues. The chain's CDR3 is CSATYIGEGRHEQYF. The CDR3 nucleotides read TGCAGTGCTACCTATATCGGAGAAGGCAGGCACGAGCAGTACTTC.

The chain recombines TRBV15 with TRBJ2-4; a weak D match, TRBD2 (6 bases). V gave up 4 bases and J gave up 2 bases, with 9 bases separating them. Germline CDR1 LNHNV, CDR2 YYDKDF (reference sequence). This CDR3 has 14 residues. CDR3 DNA: TGTGCCACCAGCAAAGGAGGGACCAAAAACATTCAGTACTTC. Its translation is CATSKGGTKNIQYF.

The J gene is TRBJ2-2, the V gene TRBV7-9, with D possibly matching TRBD1 (6 bases). CDR1 is SEHNR and CDR2 is FQNEAQ in the germline V gene (reference sequence). The CDR3 length is 13 residues. Trimming cost V 4 bases and J 6 bases, with 9 bases left between them. The CDR3 nucleotides read TGTGCCAGCAGCTCACAGGGACCCGGGGAGCTGTTTTTT. This codes for CASSSQGPGELFF.

The CDR3 region is CASSPPAGVGELFF. The CDR3 DNA reads TGTGCCAGCAGCCCCCCCGCGGGAGTCGGGGAGCTGTTTTTT. The gene calls are TRBV11-2 and TRBJ2-2, with 7 positions matching TRBD2. Germline assignment: CDR1 SGHAT and CDR2 FQNNGV. CDR3 length equals 14 residues. Germline trimming cut 5 bases from V and 7 bases from J; bases unmatched to any gene: 7.

This clonotype was seen a handful of times. This chain links TRBV29-1 with TRBJ2-1; tentatively, D is TRBD2 (6 bases). Germline CDR1 and CDR2: SQVTM and ANQGSEA. The CDR3 length is 14 residues. Trimming shortened V by 4 bases and J by 9 bases, and 19 bases separated the two germline ends. CDR3 region: CSVGGLTGAVEQFF. In nucleotides, the CDR3 is TGCAGCGTTGGTGGTTTGACGGGAGCGGTTGAGCAGTTCTTC.

This clonotype was observed once. V usage is TRBV19 and J usage is TRBJ2-7; TRBD1 might be the D (6 bases). The V and J ends lost 6 bases and 1 base respectively, with 10 bases between them. From germline, CDR1 is LNHDA and CDR2 SQIVND (reference sequence). This CDR3 has 13 residues. The CDR3 loop is CASRGRGSYEQYF. The CDR3 bases are TGTGCCAGTAGGGGCAGGGGTTCCTACGAGCAGTACTTC.

In its sample, this clonotype was seen a few times. The chain combines TRBV15 with TRBJ1-5, with 7 positions matching TRBD1. V lost 0 bases to trimming and J lost 0 bases; unmatched junction nucleotides: 8. This CDR3 has 18 residues. Germline CDR1 LNHNV, CDR2 YYDKDF (reference sequence). The CDR3 nucleotides read TGTGCCACCAGCAGAGACACTCCCGGGACAGTTAGCAATCAGCCCCAGCATTTT. Translation: CATSRDTPGTVSNQPQHF.

This chain uses TRBV29-1 with TRBJ2-3; D remains unclear. The germline V and J ends were trimmed by 0 bases and 12 bases, with 4 bases remaining between them. CDR1 and CDR2 from the germline V gene are SQVTM and ANQGSEA. This CDR3 has 9 residues. The CDR3 region is CSVEDPQYF. The CDR3 DNA reads TGCAGCGTTGAAGATCCCCAGTATTTT.

This chain connects TRBV11-3 to TRBJ2-7; maybe TRBD1 (5 bases). Trimming removed 5 bases at V and 5 bases at J, with 16 bases between. The CDR3 contains 14 residues. CDR1 is SGHNT, CDR2 YENEEA, per germline. Here the CDR3 DNA reads TGTGCCAGCAGCATTTCTTACAGGACCCACGAGCAGTACTTC. Amino acid sequence: CASSISYRTHEQYF.

The J gene is TRBJ2-5, the V gene TRBV29-1; 8 bases map to TRBD1. The V and J ends lost 5 bases and 9 bases, in that order; junction bases with no gene match: 11. This CDR3 has 13 amino acids. CDR1 and CDR2 (germline): SQVTM, ANQGSEA. The CDR3 is CSVIRGRMGAQYF. As DNA, the CDR3 is TGCAGCGTTATCAGGGGGCGTATGGGCGCCCAGTACTTC.

The chain recombines TRBV28 with TRBJ1-2, with D perhaps matching TRBD1 (5 bases). The V and J ends lost 8 bases and 8 bases respectively, with 15 bases between them. Per germline, CDR1 MDHEN and CDR2 SYDVKM. The CDR3 loop spans 12 amino acids. The CDR3 DNA reads TGTGCCAGCTCACAGGCCCCAGGCGGCTACACCTTC. Amino acids: CASSQAPGGYTF.

This chain joins TRBV14 and TRBJ2-1, with D uncertain. Germline loops: CDR1 SGHDN, CDR2 FVKESK. Trimming removed 5 bases from V and 4 bases from J, with 18 bases in between. The CDR3 length is 16 residues. CDR3: CASSALGLPFYNEQFF. The CDR3 DNA reads TGTGCCAGCAGCGCCCTAGGCCTCCCCTTTTACAATGAGCAGTTCTTC.

This rearrangement joins TRBV12-3 or TRBV12-4 to TRBJ2-3; the D is unclear. The germline V and J ends were trimmed by 6 bases and 0 bases, with 13 bases remaining between them. This CDR3 has 15 residues. CDR3 nucleotides: TGTGCCAGCAGCGACAAAGCGTGGAGCACAGATACGCAGTATTTT. Its protein product is CASSDKAWSTDTQYF.

DNA for the CDR3: TGTGCCAGCAGCTTCGGGACACTTACGAACACCGGGGAGCTGTTTTTT. Its protein product is CASSFGTLTNTGELFF. This chain links TRBV7-9 with TRBJ2-2; TRBD1 is a possible D gene (6 bases). This CDR3 comprises 16 residues. Germline V gene data show CDR1 as SEHNR and CDR2 as FQNEAQ (reference sequence). The V and J ends lost 3 bases and 0 bases respectively, with 11 bases between them. The full variable domain, with the rest looked up from reference TRBV7-9 and TRBJ2-2, is DTGVSQNPRHKITKRGQNVTFRCDPISEHNRLYWYRQTLGQGPEFLTYFQNEAQLEKSRLLSDRFSAERPKGSFSTLEIQRTEQGDSAMYLCASSFGTLTNTGELFFGEGSRLTVL.

The genes are TRBV30 and TRBJ1-1, with D perhaps matching TRBD1 (5 bases). The CDR3 totals 14 residues. Trimming took 1 base from V and 0 from J, leaving 9 bases between them. Germline V gives CDR1 GTSNPN, CDR2 SVGIG (reference sequence). CDR3 residues: CAWSAGRMNTEAFF. In DNA, the CDR3 is TGTGCCTGGAGTGCGGGACGGATGAACACTGAAGCTTTCTTT. Using reference TRBV30 and TRBJ1-1 for the parts outside the CDR3, the full variable domain is SQTIHQWPATLVQPVGSPLSLECTVEGTSNPNLYWYRQAAGRGLQLLFYSVGIGQISSEVPQNLSASRPQDRQFILSSKKLLLSDSGFYLCAWSAGRMNTEAFFGQGTRLTVV.